This T cell receptor beta chain was sequenced for a study of read filtering for tumor transcriptome and immune sequencing. About the study: After DNase treatment, RNA was made into whole-transcriptome libraries.

At the time of active disease, bone marrow was collected from every patient. From 400 to 450 ng of RNA, a library with molecular barcoded alpha/delta and beta/gamma adaptors was made. MiXCR, run by TCRdb on the reads, gives a single entry per CDR3 protein. Among 35,000 to 55,000 distinct CDR3 sequences, 10% to 15% were seen once, and the ten largest hold roughly 15%. The table lists this clonotype with many counts. What it binds is unknown. Study-wide results and limits: Approximately 79% of IR-seq clonotypes had a single read, yet these held around 4% of reads.

Germline CDR1 is LNHNV and CDR2 is YYDKDF (reference sequence). This CDR3 has 13 amino acids. Trimming shortened V by 5 bases and J by 4 bases, and 9 bases separated the two germline ends. This TCR derives from a donor at least 40 years old with multiple myeloma. The rearrangement joins TRBV15 to TRBJ2-1, with D uncertain. Sequencing was carried out using a population of CD138-negative cells sorted from bone marrow. CDR3 sequence (DNA): TGTGCCACCAGCGGCGATCAGTACAATGAGCAGTTCTTC. Translation gives CATSGDQYNEQFF.